The 10 T cell receptor beta chains reported below all come from one sample, sequenced in a study of blood T cells in healthy people across ages. A J-beta primer mix and a sample-barcoded 5' primer were used in a second PCR of about 7 to 12 cycles. TCRdb passed the 5' RACE reads through MiXCR, listing each CDR3 protein once. The profile shows about 1,400,000 distinct CDR3 sequences, 45% to 70% of them singletons. The sequenced sample was blood. These receptors were collected from a man in his late teens or twenties in good health.

The chain recombines TRBV20-1 with TRBJ1-1; no reliable D call. CDR3 length: 13 amino acids. V gave up 0 bases and J gave up 11 bases, with 16 bases separating them. Germline CDR1 is DFQATT and CDR2 is SNEGSKA (reference sequence). CDR3 sequence reads: CSARDPFGSGAFF. In DNA, the CDR3 is TGCAGTGCTAGAGATCCCTTTGGGAGTGGGGCTTTCTTT.

V is TRBV27 and J is TRBJ2-1; 8 bases agree with TRBD1. The CDR3 length is 17 residues. CDR1 and CDR2 from the germline V gene are MNHEY and SMNVEV (reference sequence). Trimming at V came to 4 bases and at J to 8 bases, leaving 16 bases not matched to a gene. The CDR3: CASSSPRGQGARHEQFF. CDR3 nucleotide sequence: TGTGCCAGCAGTTCCCCCCGGGGGCAGGGGGCTCGCCATGAGCAGTTCTTC.

V and J are TRBV29-1 and TRBJ1-1; the match to TRBD1 covers 7 bases. Losses at the gene ends were 4 bases for V and 10 bases for J; bases not matched to a gene: 6. Germline V gene sequence: CDR1 SQVTM, CDR2 ANQGSEA. This CDR3 region has 11 residues. In nucleotides, the CDR3 is TGCAGCGTTGGACAGGGCCGAGGAGCTTTCTTT. Translated: CSVGQGRGAFF.

This sequence joins TRBV4-1 and TRBJ1-6; tentatively, D is TRBD1 (6 bases). The ends were cut back, 0 bases at V and 2 bases at J, with 11 bases in the middle. The V gene's germline CDR1 is MGHRA and CDR2 YSYEKL. CDR3 length: 17 residues. Here the CDR3 DNA reads TGCGCCAGCAGCCAAGACCCACAGGGTACCTATAATTCACCCCTCCACTTT. It codes for CASSQDPQGTYNSPLHF.

The CDR3 sequence is CSARGKETQYF. The CDR3 bases are TGCAGTGCTAGGGGAAAAGAGACCCAGTACTTC. The rearrangement uses TRBV20-1 and TRBJ2-5; D gene ambiguous. Trimming left V 3 bases short and J 3 bases short, with 5 bases between. The CDR3 is 11 amino acids. Germline loops: CDR1 DFQATT, CDR2 SNEGSKA (reference sequence).

This clonotype occurred a few times. The chain links TRBV29-1 to TRBJ2-7; no clear D. This CDR3 has 13 residues. Germline V gene data show CDR1 as SQVTM and CDR2 as ANQGSEA. V lost 5 bases, J lost 0 bases, and 11 bases lay in between. CDR3 protein: CSVWVSSSYEQYF. The CDR3 bases are TGCAGCGTTTGGGTTTCATCCTCCTACGAGCAGTACTTC.

The chain is built from TRBV6-2 or TRBV6-3 and TRBJ1-5; the match to TRBD1 covers 8 bases. The CDR3 runs to 13 residues. Germline V CDR1 and CDR2: MNHEY, SVGEGT. With V trimmed by 6 bases and J by 6 bases, 4 bases remained unmatched. The CDR3 bases are TGTGCCAGCAGAGACAGGGGTTTTCAGCCCCAGCATTTT. Its protein is CASRDRGFQPQHF.

This clonotype has just a few counts. The V gene is TRBV12-3 or TRBV12-4, the J gene TRBJ2-7, with D tentatively TRBD1 (6 bases). The CDR3 is 14 residues long. V lost 3 bases and J lost 2, with 11 bases in between. The DNA for the CDR3 is TGTGCCAGCAGTTTTGCAGGGGCAACCTACGAGCAGTACTTC. As protein: CASSFAGATYEQYF.

The chain uses TRBV27 and TRBJ2-7; D not resolved. Germline CDR1 reads MNHEY; CDR2 reads SMNVEV (reference sequence). The CDR3 consists of 14 residues. The V gene lost 6 bases and the J gene lost 4 bases, with 16 bases spanning the gap. The CDR3 DNA follows: TGTGCCAGCAGCCCCGGCTCTTCGGCTTACGAGCAGTACTTC. It is translated as CASSPGSSAYEQYF.

The chain carries TRBV10-3 and TRBJ2-7; a possible D gene is TRBD1 (6 bases). Trimming removed 6 bases at V and 1 base at J, with 13 bases between. The germline CDR1 and CDR2 sequences are ENHRY and SYGVKD. The length of the CDR3 is 14 residues. DNA for the CDR3: TGTGCCATCAGCAGTCGGGACACTTCCTACGAGCAGTACTTC. Encoded protein: CAISSRDTSYEQYF.